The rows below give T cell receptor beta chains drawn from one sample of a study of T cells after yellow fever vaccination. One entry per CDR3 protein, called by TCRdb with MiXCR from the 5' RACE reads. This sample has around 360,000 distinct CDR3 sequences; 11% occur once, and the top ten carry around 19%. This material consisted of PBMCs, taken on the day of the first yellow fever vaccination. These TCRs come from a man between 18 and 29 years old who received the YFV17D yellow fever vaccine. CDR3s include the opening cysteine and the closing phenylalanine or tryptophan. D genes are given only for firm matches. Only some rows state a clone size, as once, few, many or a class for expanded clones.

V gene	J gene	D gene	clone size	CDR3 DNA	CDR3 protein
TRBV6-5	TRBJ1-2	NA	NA	TGTGCCAGCAGTTATTCAGGGCCGACTAACTATGGCTACACCTTC	CASSYSGPTNYGYTF
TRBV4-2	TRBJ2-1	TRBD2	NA	TGTGCCAGCAGCCATTCTCTTAGCGGGGGGGAGTACAATGAGCAGTTCTTC	CASSHSLSGGEYNEQFF
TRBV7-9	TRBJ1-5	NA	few	TGTGCCCCACATTTGTACGGGGGTCAGCCCCAGCATTTT	CAPHLYGGQPQHF
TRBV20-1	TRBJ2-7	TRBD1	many	TGCAGTGCCTTGACGCAGGGGGCCTACGAGCAGTACTTC	CSALTQGAYEQYF
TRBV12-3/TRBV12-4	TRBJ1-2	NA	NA	TGTGCCAGCAGTTTAGCCGGGGCGGGGGATGGCTACACCTTC	CASSLAGAGDGYTF
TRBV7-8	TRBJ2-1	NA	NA	TGTGCCAGCAGCGTAGCGCCGCGAAACTCCTACAATGAGCAGTTCTTC	CASSVAPRNSYNEQFF
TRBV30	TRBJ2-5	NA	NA	TGTGCCTGGAGTGTTAGACTACAGGGGACCCAGTACTTC	CAWSVRLQGTQYF
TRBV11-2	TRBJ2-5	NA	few	TGTGCCAGCAGCTTAGAACGGACACAAGAGACCCAGTACTTC	CASSLERTQETQYF
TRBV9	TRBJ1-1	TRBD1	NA	TGTGCCAGCAGCACAGGGGGACCGAACACTGAAGCTTTCTTT	CASSTGGPNTEAFF
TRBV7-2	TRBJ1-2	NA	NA	TGTGCCAGCAGCTTCACCGGGGGAAACTATGGCTACACCTTC	CASSFTGGNYGYTF
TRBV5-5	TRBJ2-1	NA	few	TGTGCCAGCAGCTATGACCCCTACAATGAGCAGTTCTTC	CASSYDPYNEQFF
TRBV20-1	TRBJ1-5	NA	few	TGCAGTGTGATGGGTGGGGGCAATCAGCCCCAGCATTTT	CSVMGGGNQPQHF
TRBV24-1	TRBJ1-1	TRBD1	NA	TGTGCCACCAGCCTTCTCCGGGACAGGAATTCGGGGGGCACTGAAGCTTTCTTT	CATSLLRDRNSGGTEAFF
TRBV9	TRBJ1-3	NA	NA	TGTGCCAGCAGCGTAGCTGGAGGGAGGGGACCCAGCTCTGGAAACACCATATATTTT	CASSVAGGRGPSSGNTIYF
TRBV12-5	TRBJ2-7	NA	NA	TGTGCTAGTGGGGGTCCCACACACACCGCTCCAGGGAACGAGCAGTACTTC	CASGGPTHTAPGNEQYF
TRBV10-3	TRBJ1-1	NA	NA	TGTGCCATCAGTGGACAGGTTACTGAAGCTTTCTTT	CAISGQVTEAFF
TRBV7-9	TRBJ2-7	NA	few	TGTGCCAGCAGCTTAGAGGGGTCTAAGGACGAGCAGTACTTC	CASSLEGSKDEQYF
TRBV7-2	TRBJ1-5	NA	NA	TGTGCCAGCAGCCGAAATATGGGGCATAGCAATCAGCCCCAGCATTTT	CASSRNMGHSNQPQHF
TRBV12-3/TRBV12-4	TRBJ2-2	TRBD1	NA	TGTGCCAGCAGCCCCAGGGGGCGGCCCGGGGAGCTGTTTTTT	CASSPRGRPGELFF
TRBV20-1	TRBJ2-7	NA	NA	TGCAGTGCTACAACTACCGCTGCTGGGCAGTACTTC	CSATTTAAGQYF
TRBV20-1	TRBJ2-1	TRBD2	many	TGCACCGGGCGGGGGGCGTACAATGAGCAGTTCTTC	CTGRGAYNEQFF
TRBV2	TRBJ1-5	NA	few	TGTGCCAGCAGTGAAAGGATCGGGGGCGGCAGCAATCAGCCCCAGCATTTT	CASSERIGGGSNQPQHF
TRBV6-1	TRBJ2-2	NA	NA	TGTGCCAGCAGTGTCACCTCCAGAAACACCGGGGAGCTGTTTTTT	CASSVTSRNTGELFF
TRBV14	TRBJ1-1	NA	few	TGTGCCAGCAGCCAATCCACCGCAAGGAGGACTGAAGCTTTCTTT	CASSQSTARRTEAFF
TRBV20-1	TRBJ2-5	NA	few	TGCAGTGCTAGAAGGGAGGCGGTGCGGACCCAGTACTTC	CSARREAVRTQYF
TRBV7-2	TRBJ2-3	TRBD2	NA	TGTGCCAGCAGCTTCGGTAGCGGGGGGGCGGATACGCAGTATTTT	CASSFGSGGADTQYF
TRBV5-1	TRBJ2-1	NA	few	TGCGCCAGCAGCTTGGTCGTGGGGAATGAGCAGTTCTTC	CASSLVVGNEQFF
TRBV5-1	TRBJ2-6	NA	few	TGCGCCAGCAGCAAACACAGGGATGGGGCCAACGTCCTGACTTTC	CASSKHRDGANVLTF
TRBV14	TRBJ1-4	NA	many	TGTGCCAGCAGCCAAGGAGTTGGCAAGGGAATGGCTAATGAAAAACTGTTTTTT	CASSQGVGKGMANEKLFF
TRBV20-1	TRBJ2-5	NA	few	TGCAGTGCTAGAGGTCCTGGTCAGCAAGAGACCCAGTACTTC	CSARGPGQQETQYF
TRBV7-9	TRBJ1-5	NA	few	TGTGCGGTCGGGACGGGGTATCAGCCCCAGCATTTT	CAVGTGYQPQHF
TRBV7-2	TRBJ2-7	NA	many	TGTGCCAGCAGCCTAAAATGGGGCACAACCTACGAGCAGTACTTC	CASSLKWGTTYEQYF
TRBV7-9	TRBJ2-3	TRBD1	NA	TGTGCCAGCAGCCCCCCAGACAGGGAAGATACGCAGTATTTT	CASSPPDREDTQYF
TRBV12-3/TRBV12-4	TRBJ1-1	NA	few	TGTGCCAGCAGTTTAACTGAAGTGGATACTGAAGCTTTCTTT	CASSLTEVDTEAFF
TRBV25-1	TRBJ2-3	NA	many	TGTGCCAGCAGTGAACCCGGGAAGTGGGGGACCACAGATACGCAGTATTTT	CASSEPGKWGTTDTQYF
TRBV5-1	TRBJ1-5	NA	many	TGCGCCAGCAGCGTCGGGGAGCATAGCAATCAGCCCCAGCATTTT	CASSVGEHSNQPQHF
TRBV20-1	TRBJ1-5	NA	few	TGCAGTGCTCTCAGGGTTGGGCAGCCCCAGCATTTT	CSALRVGQPQHF
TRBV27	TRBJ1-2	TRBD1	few	TGTGCCAGCAGTTTTCGTGCAGGGGGAATCTATGGCTACACCTTC	CASSFRAGGIYGYTF
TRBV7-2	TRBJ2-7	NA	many	TGTGCCAGCAGCTTGGGGGACTCCTACGAGCAGTACTTC	CASSLGDSYEQYF
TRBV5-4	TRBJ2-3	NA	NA	TGTGCCAGCAGCTTTTCGGTAGATACGCAGTATTTT	CASSFSVDTQYF
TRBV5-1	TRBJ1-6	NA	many	TGCGCCAGCAGCTCCCGCAGGGCCCGTAATTCACCCCTCCACTTT	CASSSRRARNSPLHF
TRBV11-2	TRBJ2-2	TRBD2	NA	TGTGCCAGCAGCTCGCGCGGGGGAGCGAACACCGGGGAGCTGTTTTTT	CASSSRGGANTGELFF
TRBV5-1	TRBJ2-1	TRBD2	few	TGCGCCAGCAGCTTGGCCGGCCAGCGGGGGGGCTGGGAGCAGTTCTTC	CASSLAGQRGGWEQFF
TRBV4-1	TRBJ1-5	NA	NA	TGCGCCAGCAGCCAAAGGGACATTAGCAATCAGCCCCAGCATTTT	CASSQRDISNQPQHF
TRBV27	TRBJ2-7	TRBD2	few	TGTGCCAGCAAGCGACGGGAGGGCGGCCACGAGCAGTACTTC	CASKRREGGHEQYF
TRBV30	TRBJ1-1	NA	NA	TGTGCCTGGAGTGTCCAACAGGGCACTGAAGCTTTCTTT	CAWSVQQGTEAFF
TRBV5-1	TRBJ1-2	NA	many	TGCGCCAGCAGCACCATCGACGGAAGCTATGGCTACACCTTC	CASSTIDGSYGYTF
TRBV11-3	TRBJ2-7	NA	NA	TGTGCCAGCAGCTTCGCAGACTACGAGCAGTACTTC	CASSFADYEQYF
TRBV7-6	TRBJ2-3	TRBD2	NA	TGTGCCAGCAGCCCTGCCCGGGGGACTAAGCCGTCAGATACGCAGTATTTT	CASSPARGTKPSDTQYF
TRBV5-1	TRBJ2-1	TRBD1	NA	TGCGCCACATGTACAGGGGTTGGTCACAATGAGCAGTTCTTC	CATCTGVGHNEQFF
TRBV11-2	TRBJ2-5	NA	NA	TGTGCCAGCAGCTCGATGACGGATCAAGAGACCCAGTACTTC	CASSSMTDQETQYF
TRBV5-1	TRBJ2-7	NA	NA	TGCGCCAGCAGCCCGTCAGGGTCCTCCTACGAGCAGTACTTC	CASSPSGSSYEQYF
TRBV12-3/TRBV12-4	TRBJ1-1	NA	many	TGTGCCAGCAGTTTAAGTAGGGGAACTGAAGCTTTCTTT	CASSLSRGTEAFF
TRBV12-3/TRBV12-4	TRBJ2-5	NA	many	TGTGCCAGCAGGCAGGCTCACCAAGAGACCCAGTACTTC	CASRQAHQETQYF
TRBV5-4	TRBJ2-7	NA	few	TGTGCCAGCAGCTGGGGGACGGTCGAGCAGTACTTC	CASSWGTVEQYF